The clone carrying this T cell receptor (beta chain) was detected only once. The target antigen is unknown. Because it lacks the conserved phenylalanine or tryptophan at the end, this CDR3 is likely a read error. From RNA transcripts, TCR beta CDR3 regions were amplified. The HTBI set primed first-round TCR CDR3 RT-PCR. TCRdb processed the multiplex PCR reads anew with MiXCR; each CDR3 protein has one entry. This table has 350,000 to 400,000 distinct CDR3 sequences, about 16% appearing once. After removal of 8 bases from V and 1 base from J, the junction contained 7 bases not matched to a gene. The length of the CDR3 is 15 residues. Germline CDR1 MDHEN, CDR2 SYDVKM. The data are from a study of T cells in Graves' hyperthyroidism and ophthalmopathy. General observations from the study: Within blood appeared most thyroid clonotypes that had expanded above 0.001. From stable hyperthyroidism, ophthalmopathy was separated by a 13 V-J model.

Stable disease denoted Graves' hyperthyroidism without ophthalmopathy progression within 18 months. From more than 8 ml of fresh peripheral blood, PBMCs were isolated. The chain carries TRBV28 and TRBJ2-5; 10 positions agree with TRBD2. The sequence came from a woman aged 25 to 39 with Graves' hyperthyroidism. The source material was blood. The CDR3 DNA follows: TGTGCCAGCTTCGTAGCGGGAGGTCGCCAAGAGACCCAGTACCTC. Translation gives CASFVAGGRQETQYL.